Below, 17 T cell receptor beta chains from the same sample are listed, as sequenced in a study of identical twins. TCRdb redid the calling of the 5' RACE reads with MiXCR, one entry per CDR3 protein. The data show about 500,000 distinct CDR3 sequences, 13% to 15% seen once. These same records also appear under a second study, on yellow fever vaccine responses in identical twins.

Source material: CD4+ T cells sorted from blood. These receptor sequences come from a woman in her late teens or twenties in good health.

The chain uses TRBV20-1 and TRBJ1-1; D is possibly TRBD1 (6 bases). The CDR3 has 12 residues. Germline CDR1 is DFQATT and CDR2 is SNEGSKA (reference sequence). With 5 bases removed from V and 3 bases from J, the gap between germline ends came to 10 bases. CDR3 region: CSASRQDTEAFF. The CDR3 coding sequence is TGCAGTGCTTCCCGACAGGACACTGAAGCTTTCTTT.

This sequence joins TRBV5-4 and TRBJ2-5; the D is unclear. Germline V gene data show CDR1 as SGHNT and CDR2 as YYREEE (reference sequence). The CDR3 runs 13 residues. Trimming left V 1 base short and J 5 bases short, with 9 bases between. The CDR3 here is CASSLKNRETQYF. DNA for the CDR3: TGTGCCAGCAGCTTGAAAAATAGGGAGACCCAGTACTTC. Full variable domain (rest looked up from reference TRBV5-4 and TRBJ2-5): ETGVTQSPTHLIKTRGQQVTLRCSSQSGHNTVSWYQQALGQGPQFIFQYYREEENGRGNFPPRFSGLQFPNYSSELNVNALELDDSALYLCASSLKNRETQYFGPGTRLLVL.

This clonotype appeared a few times. The CDR3 coding sequence is TGCGCCAGCAGCTTGGAACTAGCGGGAGGGCGAAATGAGCAGTTCTTC. This gives the protein CASSLELAGGRNEQFF. The chain recombines TRBV5-1 with TRBJ2-1; TRBD2 matches at 13 bases. The germline V gene encodes CDR1 SGHRS and CDR2 YFSETQ. V gave up 0 bases and J gave up 7 bases; unmatched junction bases: 4. The CDR3 covers 16 residues. The whole variable domain, remainder taken from reference TRBV5-1 and TRBJ2-1, is KAGVTQTPRYLIKTRGQQVTLSCSPISGHRSVSWYQQTPGQGLQFLFEYFSETQRNKGNFPGRFSGRQFSNSRSEMNVSTLELGDSALYLCASSLELAGGRNEQFFGPGTRLTVL.

V gene TRBV4-2 combines with J gene TRBJ2-2, with 10 bases lining up with TRBD2. Germline V gene lookup returns CDR1 LGHNA and CDR2 YNFKEQ. V lost 0 bases to trimming and J lost 1 base; unmatched junction nucleotides: 5. CDR3 length: 18 amino acids. DNA for the CDR3: TGTGCCAGCAGCCAAGATCTTAAGCGGGGGGGGAACACCGGGGAGCTGTTTTTT. The encoded protein is CASSQDLKRGGNTGELFF.

This sequence joins TRBV29-1 and TRBJ2-3; 8 nucleotides line up with TRBD2. The CDR3 has 13 residues. Germline V gives CDR1 SQVTM, CDR2 ANQGSEA. V lost 7 bases, J lost 3 bases, and 6 bases stayed unmatched. This chain's CDR3 is CSARTSRTDTQYF. The CDR3 nucleotides read TGCAGCGCCCGGACTAGCAGAACAGATACGCAGTATTTT.

This clonotype turned up a few times. J is TRBJ1-2 and V is TRBV7-9; D uncertain. The V end was cut by 5 bases, the J end by 6 bases, with 13 bases between. The CDR3 has 13 residues. Germline CDR1 SEHNR, CDR2 FQNEAQ (reference sequence). CDR3 nucleotides: TGTGCCAGCAGCCTTGCGATCGGACATGGCTACACCTTC. This sequence encodes CASSLAIGHGYTF.

This clonotype has a handful of counts. The chain employs TRBV29-1 and TRBJ2-4, with TRBD2 identical over 9 bases. CDR1 is SQVTM and CDR2 is ANQGSEA in the germline V gene. The CDR3 is 15 residues long. After removal of 5 bases from V and 9 bases from J, the junction contained 14 bases not matched to a gene. This CDR3 reads CSVRASGTVEGIQYF. The CDR3 nucleotides are TGCAGCGTTCGGGCTAGCGGGACCGTTGAGGGCATTCAGTACTTC.

This clonotype was seen a few times. The CDR3 nucleotides are TGTGCCAGCAGCTCGGGACTAGCGGGGGGATTTAGCACAGATACGCAGTATTTT. It yields the protein CASSSGLAGGFSTDTQYF. J is TRBJ2-3 and V is TRBV11-2; 15 bases match TRBD2. Germline lookup yields CDR1 SGHAT and CDR2 FQNNGV. This CDR3 spans 18 amino acids. The J segment lost 0 bases and the V segment lost 4 bases, leaving 5 bases of the junction unmatched.

The chain carries TRBV5-1 and TRBJ2-7; 8 bases are a match to TRBD1. This CDR3 spans 14 amino acids. J lost 5 bases, V lost 0 bases, and 4 bases had no gene match. Germline V gene lookup returns CDR1 SGHRS and CDR2 YFSETQ. The CDR3 spells CASSLEDRVNEQYF. The CDR3 DNA reads as TGCGCCAGCAGCTTGGAGGACAGGGTCAACGAGCAGTACTTC.

This clonotype was seen only a few times. V and J are TRBV29-1 and TRBJ2-2; D call uncertain. The CDR3 covers 11 residues. CDR1 is SQVTM, CDR2 ANQGSEA, per germline. Trimming shortened V by 4 bases and J by 7 bases, and 7 bases separated the two germline ends. CDR3 region: CSVGQVGELFF. In nucleotides, the CDR3 is TGCAGCGTTGGGCAGGTCGGGGAGCTGTTTTTT.

There are many counts of this clonotype. The CDR3 sequence: CATSRDMGEKLFF. The CDR3 DNA is TGTGCCACCAGCAGAGATATGGGTGAAAAACTGTTTTTT. V usage is TRBV15 and J usage is TRBJ1-4; no reliable D call. Germline CDR1 is LNHNV and CDR2 is YYDKDF (reference sequence). The CDR3 runs to 13 residues. V was shortened by 0 bases and J by 7 bases, with 6 bases between the two germline ends.

The chain uses TRBV20-1 and TRBJ2-6; perhaps TRBD1 as D (5 bases). V was clipped by 5 bases and J by 4 bases, with 12 bases between them. CDR3 size: 14 residues. CDR1 is DFQATT and CDR2 is SNEGSKA in the germline V gene (reference sequence). In DNA form, the CDR3 reads TGCAGTGCTGACACAGGATCCGGGGCCAACGTCCTGACTTTC. It translates to CSADTGSGANVLTF.

This clonotype has ten or more counts. The chain links TRBV5-6 to TRBJ1-1; tentative D call: TRBD1 (5 bases). Trimming shortened V by 3 bases and J by 0 bases, and 18 bases separated the two germline ends. Germline values: CDR1 SGHDT, CDR2 YYEEEE. The CDR3 length is 17 residues. The CDR3 spells CASSWARGAYMNTEAFF. DNA for the CDR3: TGTGCCAGCAGCTGGGCCCGAGGGGCCTACATGAACACTGAAGCTTTCTTT.

As DNA, the CDR3 is TGCAGCGCCTCGACCGGGATTAATGAAAAACTGTTTTTT. Translated: CSASTGINEKLFF. The chain is built from TRBV29-1 and TRBJ1-4, with D unresolved. This CDR3 has 13 residues. Germline CDR1 and CDR2: SQVTM and ANQGSEA. V was trimmed by 7 bases and J by 4 bases, leaving 13 bases between them. Full variable domain (outside the CDR3, taken from reference TRBV29-1 and TRBJ1-4): SAVISQKPSRDICQRGTSLTIQCQVDSQVTMMFWYRQQPGQSLTLIATANQGSEATYESGFVIDKFPISRPNLTFSTLTVSNMSPEDSSIYLCSASTGINEKLFFGSGTQLSVL.

The chain has TRBV20-1 and TRBJ2-7, with 8 bases identical to TRBD2. Trimming took 7 bases from V and 0 from J; bases not matched to a gene: 8. Germline-derived CDR1 and CDR2 are DFQATT and SNEGSKA (reference sequence). The CDR3 length is 14 residues. The CDR3 DNA sequence: TGCAGTGTCGTCGGGAGGGGGTTCTCCTACGAGCAGTACTTC. This codes for CSVVGRGFSYEQYF.

The J gene is TRBJ2-3, the V gene TRBV6-4, with 7 bases lining up with TRBD1. CDR1 MRHNA and CDR2 SNTAGT come from the germline V gene. This CDR3 comprises 14 residues. V was pared by 3 bases and J by 3 bases, with 3 bases of the junction left unmatched. Here the CDR3 reads CASSETGQTDTQYF. CDR3 DNA: TGTGCCAGCAGTGAGACGGGACAGACAGATACGCAGTATTTT.

The rearrangement uses TRBV18 and TRBJ2-1; TRBD1 aligns across 9 bases. Germline CDR1 reads KGHSH; CDR2 reads LQKENI. V trimming: 5 bases; J trimming: 2 bases; junction bases outside the gene matches: 7. The CDR3 spans 16 residues. The chain's CDR3 is CASSYTRQGAYNEQFF. The CDR3 DNA is TGTGCCAGCTCATACACCCGACAGGGGGCCTACAATGAGCAGTTCTTC.